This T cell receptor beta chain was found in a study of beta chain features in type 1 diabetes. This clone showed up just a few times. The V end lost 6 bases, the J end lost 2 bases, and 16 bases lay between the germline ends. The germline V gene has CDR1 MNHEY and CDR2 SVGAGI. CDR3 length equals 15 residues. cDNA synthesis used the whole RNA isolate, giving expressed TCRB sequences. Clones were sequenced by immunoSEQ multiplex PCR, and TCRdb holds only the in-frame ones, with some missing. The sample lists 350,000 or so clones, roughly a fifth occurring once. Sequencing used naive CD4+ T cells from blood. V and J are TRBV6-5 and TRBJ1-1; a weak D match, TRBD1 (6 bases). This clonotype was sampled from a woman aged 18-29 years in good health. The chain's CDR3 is CASRRIGQPNTEAFF. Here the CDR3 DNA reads TGTGCCAGCAGGCGAATTGGACAGCCTAACACTGAAGCTTTCTTT.